Below are 7 T cell receptor beta chains sequenced from a single sample in a study of beta chain features in type 1 diabetes. The isolated RNA, all of it, was reverse transcribed, so expressed TCRB transcripts were what got sequenced. The assay was immunoSEQ multiplex PCR, and TCRdb's table has in-frame clones only and misses some. In the table there are about 620,000 clones, about a sixth of which are singletons. Material: naive CD4+ T cells from blood. These receptors were taken from a man aged 18 to 35 in good health.

This clone was recorded only once. V usage is TRBV4-2 and J usage is TRBJ2-1; D is perhaps TRBD2 (7 bases). Looked up from germline, CDR1 is LGHNA and CDR2 is YNFKEQ. The CDR3 covers 16 residues. Trimming took off 3 bases at V and 4 bases at J, with 16 bases between the two ends. The CDR3 nucleotides read TGTGCCAGCAGCCAGCCCGCGGGGGCGCCTTACAATGAGCAGTTCTTC. This translates into CASSQPAGAPYNEQFF.

The CDR3 reads CATRQETGKHYGYTF. The CDR3 DNA reads as TGTGCCACCCGCCAGGAGACAGGGAAACACTATGGCTACACCTTC. The chain carries TRBV27 and TRBJ1-2; 7 nucleotides match TRBD1. With 10 bases clipped from V and 3 bases from J, the junction kept 14 bases outside the gene matches. The CDR3 loop spans 15 amino acids. Germline CDR1 and CDR2: MNHEY and SMNVEV (reference sequence).

This clone was counted only a few times. The same CDR3 is also encoded by other DNA sequences in this sample. CDR3 sequence: CASSLVGRGSYEQYF. CDR3 sequence (DNA): TGTGCCAGCAGCTTAGTAGGGAGGGGCTCCTACGAGCAGTACTTC. The chain carries TRBV7-2 and TRBJ2-7; TRBD2 matches at 7 bases. CDR3 length equals 15 residues. V was clipped by 1 base and J by 0 bases; unmatched bases: 3. Per the germline V gene, CDR1 is SGHTA and CDR2 is FQGNSA.

This clone was recorded a few times. V gene TRBV7-3 combines with J gene TRBJ1-1, with D possibly being TRBD1 (5 bases). This CDR3 has 13 amino acids. The germline V gene has CDR1 SGHTA and CDR2 FQGTGA. Trimming pared 10 bases from V and 3 bases from J, leaving 15 bases between. The chain's CDR3 is CATRVSLDTEAFF. The CDR3 DNA follows: TGTGCCACCAGGGTTAGTCTCGACACTGAAGCTTTCTTT.

This clone turned up a few times. The chain is built from TRBV19 and TRBJ1-5; 7 positions agree with TRBD1. The CDR3 covers 15 residues. Germline V gene sequence: CDR1 LNHDA, CDR2 SQIVND (reference sequence). V lost 3 bases to trimming and J lost 2 bases; unmatched junction nucleotides: 4. CDR3 region: CASSIATGGNQPQHF. The DNA for the CDR3 is TGTGCCAGTAGTATTGCAACAGGGGGCAATCAGCCCCAGCATTTT.

Only a few counts were recorded for this clone. The genes are TRBV7-9 and TRBJ1-2, with a weak D call TRBD1 (6 bases). This CDR3 comprises 15 residues. Germline V gene sequence: CDR1 SEHNR, CDR2 FQNEAQ (reference sequence). V was cut by 3 bases and J by 0 bases, with 11 bases left in between. CDR3 nucleotide sequence: TGTGCCAGCAGCTTGTCGGACAGAGCTAACTATGGCTACACCTTC. Its protein product is CASSLSDRANYGYTF.

As regards this clone: At the DNA level, this CDR3 is encoded by other sequences in the same sample as well. The gene calls are TRBV5-1 and TRBJ2-5; tentative D call: TRBD1 (6 bases). With 0 bases removed from V and 5 bases from J, the gap between germline ends came to 11 bases. Germline V gene data show CDR1 as SGHRS and CDR2 as YFSETQ. The length of the CDR3 is 14 residues. CDR3 sequence (DNA): TGCGCCAGCAGCTTGGGCCAGGGGCGGGAGACCCAGTACTTC. Translated: CASSLGQGRETQYF.